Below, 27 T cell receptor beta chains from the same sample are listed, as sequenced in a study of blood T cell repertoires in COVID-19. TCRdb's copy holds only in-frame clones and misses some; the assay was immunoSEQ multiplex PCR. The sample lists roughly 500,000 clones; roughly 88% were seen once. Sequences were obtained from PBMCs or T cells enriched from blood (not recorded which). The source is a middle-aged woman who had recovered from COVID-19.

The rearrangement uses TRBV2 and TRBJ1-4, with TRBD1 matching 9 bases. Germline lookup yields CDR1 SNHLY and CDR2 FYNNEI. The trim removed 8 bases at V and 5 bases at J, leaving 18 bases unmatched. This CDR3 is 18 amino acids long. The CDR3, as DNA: TGTGCCAGCCGATGGGGACAGGGCTTTCAAGTGACAAATGAAAAACTGTTTTTT. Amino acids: CASRWGQGFQVTNEKLFF.

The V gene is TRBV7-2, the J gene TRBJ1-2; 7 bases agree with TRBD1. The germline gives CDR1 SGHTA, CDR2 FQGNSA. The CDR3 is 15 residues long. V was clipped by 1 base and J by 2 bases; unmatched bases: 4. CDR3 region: CASSLGQGPNYGYTF. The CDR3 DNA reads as TGTGCCAGCAGCTTAGGACAGGGACCCAACTATGGCTACACCTTC.

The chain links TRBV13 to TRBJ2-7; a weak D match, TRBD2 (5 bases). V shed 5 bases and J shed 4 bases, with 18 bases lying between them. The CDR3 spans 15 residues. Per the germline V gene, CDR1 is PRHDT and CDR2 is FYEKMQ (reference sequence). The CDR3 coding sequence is TGTGCCAGCAGCCCCCGGACTGCCTTACCTTACGAGCAGTACTTC. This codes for CASSPRTALPYEQYF.

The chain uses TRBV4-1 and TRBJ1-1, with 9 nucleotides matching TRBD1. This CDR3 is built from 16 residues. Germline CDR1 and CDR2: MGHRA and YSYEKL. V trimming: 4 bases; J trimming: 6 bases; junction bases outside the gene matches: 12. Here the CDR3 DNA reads TGCGCCAGCAGCCTAAGCCCTCCAACAGGGGGCCCTGAAGCTTTCTTT. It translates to CASSLSPPTGGPEAFF.

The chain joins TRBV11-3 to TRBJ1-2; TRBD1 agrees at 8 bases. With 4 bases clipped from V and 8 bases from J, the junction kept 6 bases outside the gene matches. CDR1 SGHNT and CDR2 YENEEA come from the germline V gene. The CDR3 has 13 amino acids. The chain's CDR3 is CASSSRTGFGYTF. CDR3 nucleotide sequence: TGTGCCAGCAGCTCCCGGACAGGGTTCGGCTACACCTTC.

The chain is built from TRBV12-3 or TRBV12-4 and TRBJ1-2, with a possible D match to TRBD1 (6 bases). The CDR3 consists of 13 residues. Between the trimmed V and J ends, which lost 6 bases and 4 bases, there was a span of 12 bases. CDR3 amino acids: CASRITGFYGYTF. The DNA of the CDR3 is TGTGCCAGCAGGATTACAGGGTTCTATGGCTACACCTTC.

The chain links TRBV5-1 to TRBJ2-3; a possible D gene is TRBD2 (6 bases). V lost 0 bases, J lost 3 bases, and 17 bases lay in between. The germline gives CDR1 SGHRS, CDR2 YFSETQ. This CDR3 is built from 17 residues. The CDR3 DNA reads TGCGCCAGCAGCTTGGAAGGTGGGACCCGGGGGACAGATACGCAGTATTTT. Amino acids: CASSLEGGTRGTDTQYF.

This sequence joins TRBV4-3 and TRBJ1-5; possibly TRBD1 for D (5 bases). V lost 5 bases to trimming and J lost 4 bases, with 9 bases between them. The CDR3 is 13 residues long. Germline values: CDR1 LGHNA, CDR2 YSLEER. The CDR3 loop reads CASSIHRNQPQHF. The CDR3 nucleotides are TGCGCCAGCAGCATACACAGGAATCAGCCCCAGCATTTT.

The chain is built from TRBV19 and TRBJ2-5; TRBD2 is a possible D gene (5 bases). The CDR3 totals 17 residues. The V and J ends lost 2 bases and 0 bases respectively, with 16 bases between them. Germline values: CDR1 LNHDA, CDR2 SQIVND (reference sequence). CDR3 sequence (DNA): TGTGCCAGTAGTATAACAGCGGCATACACACACCAAGAGACCCAGTACTTC. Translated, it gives CASSITAAYTHQETQYF.

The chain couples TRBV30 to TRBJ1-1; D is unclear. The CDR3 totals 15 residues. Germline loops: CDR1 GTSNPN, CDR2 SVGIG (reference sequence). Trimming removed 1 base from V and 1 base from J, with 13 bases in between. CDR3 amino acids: CAWSAPGLTNTEAFF. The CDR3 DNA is TGTGCCTGGAGTGCCCCGGGGTTGACGAACACTGAAGCTTTCTTT. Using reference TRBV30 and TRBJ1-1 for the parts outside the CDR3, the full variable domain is SQTIHQWPATLVQPVGSPLSLECTVEGTSNPNLYWYRQAAGRGLQLLFYSVGIGQISSEVPQNLSASRPQDRQFILSSKKLLLSDSGFYLCAWSAPGLTNTEAFFGQGTRLTVV.

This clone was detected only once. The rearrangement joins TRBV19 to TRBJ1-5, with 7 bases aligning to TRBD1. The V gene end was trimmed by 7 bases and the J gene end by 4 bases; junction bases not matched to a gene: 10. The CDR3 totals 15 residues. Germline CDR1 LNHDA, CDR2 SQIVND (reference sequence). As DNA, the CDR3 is TGTGCCAGTAAAACCAGGACAGGAACTAATCAGCCCCAGCATTTT. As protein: CASKTRTGTNQPQHF.

The CDR3 reads CASSRTGDPSTNEKLFF. Written as DNA, the CDR3 is TGCGCCAGCAGCCGGACAGGGGACCCTTCAACTAATGAAAAACTGTTTTTT. The chain uses TRBV5-1 and TRBJ1-4, with 9 bases lining up with TRBD1. The CDR3 loop spans 17 amino acids. Germline CDR1 reads SGHRS; CDR2 reads YFSETQ. Trimming took 4 bases from V and 0 from J; bases not matched to a gene: 7.

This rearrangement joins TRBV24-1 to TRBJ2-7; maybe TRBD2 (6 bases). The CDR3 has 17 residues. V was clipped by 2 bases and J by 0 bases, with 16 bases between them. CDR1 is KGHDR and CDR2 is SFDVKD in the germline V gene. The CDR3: CATSDSTIRDSSYEQYF. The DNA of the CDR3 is TGTGCCACCAGTGATTCTACCATCAGGGACTCCTCCTACGAGCAGTACTTC.

The CDR3 nucleotides are TGTGCCAGCAGCTCGTCCCGGGACAGCTACGAGCAGTACTTC. Translation gives CASSSSRDSYEQYF. The chain uses TRBV13 and TRBJ2-7, with TRBD1 identical over 7 bases. J gave up 3 bases and V 4 bases, and 6 bases lay outside the gene matches. Germline lookup yields CDR1 PRHDT and CDR2 FYEKMQ (reference sequence). CDR3 length equals 14 residues.

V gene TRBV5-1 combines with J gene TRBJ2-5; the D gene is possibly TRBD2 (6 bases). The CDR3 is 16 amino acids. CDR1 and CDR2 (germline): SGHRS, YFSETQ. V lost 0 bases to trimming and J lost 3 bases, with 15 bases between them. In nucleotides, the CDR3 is TGCGCCAGCAGCTTGGGGATATCTGGGGGGAAAGAGACCCAGTACTTC. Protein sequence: CASSLGISGGKETQYF.

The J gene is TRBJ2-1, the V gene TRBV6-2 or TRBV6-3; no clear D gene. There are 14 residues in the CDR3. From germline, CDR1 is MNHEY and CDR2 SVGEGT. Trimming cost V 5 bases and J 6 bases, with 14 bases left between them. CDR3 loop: CASSLTSSGNEQFF. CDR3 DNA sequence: TGTGCCAGCAGTCTAACCTCCTCGGGCAATGAGCAGTTCTTC.

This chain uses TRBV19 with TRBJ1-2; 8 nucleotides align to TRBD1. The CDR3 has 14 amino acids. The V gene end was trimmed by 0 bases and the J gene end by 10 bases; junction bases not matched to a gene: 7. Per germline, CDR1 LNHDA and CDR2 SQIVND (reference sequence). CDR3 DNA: TGTGCCAGTAGTATAGATGGGAGGACAGGGCTCTACACCTTC. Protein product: CASSIDGRTGLYTF. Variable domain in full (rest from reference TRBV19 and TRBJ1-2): DGGITQSPKYLFRKEGQNVTLSCEQNLNHDAMYWYRQDPGQGLRLIYYSQIVNDFQKGDIAEGYSVSREKKESFPLTVTSAQKNPTAFYLCASSIDGRTGLYTFGSGTRLTVV.

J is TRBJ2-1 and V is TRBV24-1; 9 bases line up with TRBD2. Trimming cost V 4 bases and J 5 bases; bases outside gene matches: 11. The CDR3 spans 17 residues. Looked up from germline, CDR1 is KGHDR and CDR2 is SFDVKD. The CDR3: CATSDRETSGTHNEQFF. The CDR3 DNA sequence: TGTGCCACCAGTGACCGGGAGACTAGCGGAACCCACAATGAGCAGTTCTTC.

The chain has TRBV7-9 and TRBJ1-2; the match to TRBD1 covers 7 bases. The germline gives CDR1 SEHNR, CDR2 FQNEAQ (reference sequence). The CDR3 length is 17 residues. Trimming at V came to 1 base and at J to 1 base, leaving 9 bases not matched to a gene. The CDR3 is CASSLVPQGSGNYGYTF. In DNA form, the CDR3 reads TGTGCCAGCAGCTTAGTCCCACAGGGGAGCGGTAACTATGGCTACACCTTC. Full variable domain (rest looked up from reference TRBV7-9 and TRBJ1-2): DTGVSQNPRHKITKRGQNVTFRCDPISEHNRLYWYRQTLGQGPEFLTYFQNEAQLEKSRLLSDRFSAERPKGSFSTLEIQRTEQGDSAMYLCASSLVPQGSGNYGYTFGSGTRLTVV.

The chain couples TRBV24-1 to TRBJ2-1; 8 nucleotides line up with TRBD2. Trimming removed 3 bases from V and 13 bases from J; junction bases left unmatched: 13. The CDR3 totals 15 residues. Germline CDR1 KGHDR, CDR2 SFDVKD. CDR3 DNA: TGTGCCACCAGTGATCCGACTAGCGTAGTATTCCGTCAGTTCTTC. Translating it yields CATSDPTSVVFRQFF.

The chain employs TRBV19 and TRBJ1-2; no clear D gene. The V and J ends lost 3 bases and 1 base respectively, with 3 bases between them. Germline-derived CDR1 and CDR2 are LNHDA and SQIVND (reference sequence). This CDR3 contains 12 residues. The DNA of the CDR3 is TGTGCCAGTAGTATTCTTAACTATGGCTACACCTTC. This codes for CASSILNYGYTF.

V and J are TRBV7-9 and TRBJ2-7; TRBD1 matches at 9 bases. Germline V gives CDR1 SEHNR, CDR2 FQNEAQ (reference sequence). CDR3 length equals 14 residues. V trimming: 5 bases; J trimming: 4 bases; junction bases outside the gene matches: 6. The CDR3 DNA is TGTGCCAGCAGCGCGGACAGGGGCACGTACGAGCAGTACTTC. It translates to CASSADRGTYEQYF.

The CDR3 spells CASSPDRGKAFTEAFF. The CDR3 region has the DNA TGTGCCAGCAGTCCGGACAGGGGAAAGGCTTTTACTGAAGCTTTCTTT. The chain recombines TRBV6-2 or TRBV6-3 with TRBJ1-1; 9 positions agree with TRBD1. The CDR3 length is 16 residues. Germline CDR1 reads MNHEY; CDR2 reads SVGEGT. Germline trimming cut 5 bases from V and 5 bases from J; bases unmatched to any gene: 12.

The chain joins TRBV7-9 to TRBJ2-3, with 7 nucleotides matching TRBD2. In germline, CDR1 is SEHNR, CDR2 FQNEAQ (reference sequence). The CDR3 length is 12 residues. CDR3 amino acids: CAAGRATDTQYF. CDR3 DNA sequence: TGTGCAGCGGGGAGAGCCACAGATACGCAGTATTTT.

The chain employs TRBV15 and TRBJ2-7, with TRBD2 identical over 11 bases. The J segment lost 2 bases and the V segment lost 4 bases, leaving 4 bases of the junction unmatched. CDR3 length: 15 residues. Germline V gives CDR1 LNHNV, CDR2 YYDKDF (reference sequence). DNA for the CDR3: TGTGCCACCAGCATGGGACTAGCGGACACCTACGAGCAGTACTTC. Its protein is CATSMGLADTYEQYF.

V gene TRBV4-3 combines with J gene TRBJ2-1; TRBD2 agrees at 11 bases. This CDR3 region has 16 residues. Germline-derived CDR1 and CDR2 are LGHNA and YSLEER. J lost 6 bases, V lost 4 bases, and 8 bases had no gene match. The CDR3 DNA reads TGCGCCAGCAGCCGGACGACTAGCGGGACCCTCAATGAGCAGTTCTTC. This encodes CASSRTTSGTLNEQFF.

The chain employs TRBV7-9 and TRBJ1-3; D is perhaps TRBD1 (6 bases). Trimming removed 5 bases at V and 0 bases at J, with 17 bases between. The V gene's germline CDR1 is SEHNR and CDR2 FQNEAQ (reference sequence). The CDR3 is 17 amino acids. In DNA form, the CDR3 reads TGTGCCAGCAGCCCCCGAACAGGGACCATCTCTGGAAACACCATATATTTT. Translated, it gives CASSPRTGTISGNTIYF.